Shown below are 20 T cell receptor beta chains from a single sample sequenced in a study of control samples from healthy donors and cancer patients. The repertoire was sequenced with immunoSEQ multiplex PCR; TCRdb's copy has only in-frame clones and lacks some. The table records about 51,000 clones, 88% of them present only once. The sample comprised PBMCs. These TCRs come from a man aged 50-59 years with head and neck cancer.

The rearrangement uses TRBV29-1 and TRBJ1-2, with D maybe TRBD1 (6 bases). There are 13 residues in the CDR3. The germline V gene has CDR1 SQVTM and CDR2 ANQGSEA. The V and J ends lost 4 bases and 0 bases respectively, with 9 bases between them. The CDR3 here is CSVGGGANYGYTF. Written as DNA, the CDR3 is TGCAGCGTTGGCGGGGGCGCTAACTATGGCTACACCTTC.

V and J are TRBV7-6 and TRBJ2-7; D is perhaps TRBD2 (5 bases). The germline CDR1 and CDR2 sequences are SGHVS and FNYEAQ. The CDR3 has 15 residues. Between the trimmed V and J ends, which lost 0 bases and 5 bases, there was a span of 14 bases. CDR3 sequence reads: CASSLAVGEGDEQYF. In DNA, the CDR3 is TGTGCCAGCAGCTTAGCAGTGGGAGAAGGAGACGAGCAGTACTTC.

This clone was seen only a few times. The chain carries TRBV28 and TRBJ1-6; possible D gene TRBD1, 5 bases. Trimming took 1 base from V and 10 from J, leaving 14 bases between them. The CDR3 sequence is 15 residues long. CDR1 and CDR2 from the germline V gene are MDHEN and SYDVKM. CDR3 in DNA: TGTGCCAGCAGTTTATTCCGCGCAGGGCAGTCACCCCTCCACTTT. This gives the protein CASSLFRAGQSPLHF.

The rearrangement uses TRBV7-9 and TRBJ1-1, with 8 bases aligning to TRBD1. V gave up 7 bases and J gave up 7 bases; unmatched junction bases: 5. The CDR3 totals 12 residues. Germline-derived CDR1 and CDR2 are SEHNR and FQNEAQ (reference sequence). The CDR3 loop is CASILGTGEAFF. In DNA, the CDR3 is TGTGCCAGCATCCTAGGGACAGGTGAAGCTTTCTTT. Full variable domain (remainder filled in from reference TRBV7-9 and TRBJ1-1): DTGVSQNPRHKITKRGQNVTFRCDPISEHNRLYWYRQTLGQGPEFLTYFQNEAQLEKSRLLSDRFSAERPKGSFSTLEIQRTEQGDSAMYLCASILGTGEAFFGQGTRLTVV.

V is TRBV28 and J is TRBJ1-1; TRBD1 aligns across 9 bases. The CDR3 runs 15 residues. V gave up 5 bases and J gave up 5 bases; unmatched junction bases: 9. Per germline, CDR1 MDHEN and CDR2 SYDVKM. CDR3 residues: CASSGYRGRGTEAFF. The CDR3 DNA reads TGTGCCAGCAGTGGTTACAGGGGGCGAGGGACTGAAGCTTTCTTT.

This CDR3 is CASSPLPSPVGPETQYF. The DNA for the CDR3 is TGTGCCAGCAGTCCCCTCCCCTCCCCGGTGGGGCCGGAGACCCAGTACTTC. This chain joins TRBV27 and TRBJ2-5; possibly TRBD1 for D (5 bases). This CDR3 region has 17 residues. The germline V gene has CDR1 MNHEY and CDR2 SMNVEV (reference sequence). Trimming shortened V by 5 bases and J by 5 bases, and 24 bases separated the two germline ends.

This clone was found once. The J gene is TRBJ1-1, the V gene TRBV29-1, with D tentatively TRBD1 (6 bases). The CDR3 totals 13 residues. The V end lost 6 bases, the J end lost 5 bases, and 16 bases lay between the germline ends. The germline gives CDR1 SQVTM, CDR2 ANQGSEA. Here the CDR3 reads CSVHYTGKTEAFF. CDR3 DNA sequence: TGCAGCGTCCACTACACAGGGAAAACTGAAGCTTTCTTT. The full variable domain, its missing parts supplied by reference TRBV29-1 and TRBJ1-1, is SAVISQKPSRDICQRGTSLTIQCQVDSQVTMMFWYRQQPGQSLTLIATANQGSEATYESGFVIDKFPISRPNLTFSTLTVSNMSPEDSSIYLCSVHYTGKTEAFFGQGTRLTVV.

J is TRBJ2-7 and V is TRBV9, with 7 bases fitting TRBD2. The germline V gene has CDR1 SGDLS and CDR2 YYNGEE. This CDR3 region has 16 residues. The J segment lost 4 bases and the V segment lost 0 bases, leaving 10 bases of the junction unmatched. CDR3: CASSVAQAAGIYEQYF. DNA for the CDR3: TGTGCCAGCAGCGTAGCTCAGGCAGCGGGGATATACGAGCAGTACTTC.

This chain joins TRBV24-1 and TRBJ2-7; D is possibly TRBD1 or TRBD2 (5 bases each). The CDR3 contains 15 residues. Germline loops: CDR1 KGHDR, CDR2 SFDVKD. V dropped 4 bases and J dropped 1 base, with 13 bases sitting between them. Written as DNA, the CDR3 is TGTGCCACCAGTGACCCCGGGACCCCATCCTACGAGCAGTACTTC. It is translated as CATSDPGTPSYEQYF.

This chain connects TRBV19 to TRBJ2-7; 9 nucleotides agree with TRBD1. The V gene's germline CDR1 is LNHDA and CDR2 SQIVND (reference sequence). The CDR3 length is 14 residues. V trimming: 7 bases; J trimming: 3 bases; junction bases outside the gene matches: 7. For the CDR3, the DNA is TGTGCCAGTAAGGCGACAGGGGGTAACTACGAGCAGTACTTC. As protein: CASKATGGNYEQYF.

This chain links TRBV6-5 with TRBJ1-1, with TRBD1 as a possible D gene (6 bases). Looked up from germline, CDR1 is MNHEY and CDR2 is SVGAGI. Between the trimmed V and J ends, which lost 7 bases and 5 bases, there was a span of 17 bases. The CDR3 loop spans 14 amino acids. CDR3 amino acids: CASTMTGGGTEAFF. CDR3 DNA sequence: TGTGCCAGCACCATGACCGGAGGGGGGACTGAAGCTTTCTTT.

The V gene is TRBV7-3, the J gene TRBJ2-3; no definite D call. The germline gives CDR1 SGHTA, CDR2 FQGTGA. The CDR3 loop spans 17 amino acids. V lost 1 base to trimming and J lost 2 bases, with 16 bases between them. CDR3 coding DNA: TGTGCCAGCAGCTTAAACCCATCCGTCCAGGTCACAGATACGCAGTATTTT. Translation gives CASSLNPSVQVTDTQYF. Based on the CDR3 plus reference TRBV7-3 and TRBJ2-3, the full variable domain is GAGVSQTPSNKVTEKGKYVELRCDPISGHTALYWYRQSLGQGPEFLIYFQGTGAADDSGLPNDRFFAVRPEGSVSTLKIQRTERGDSAVYLCASSLNPSVQVTDTQYFGPGTRLTVL.

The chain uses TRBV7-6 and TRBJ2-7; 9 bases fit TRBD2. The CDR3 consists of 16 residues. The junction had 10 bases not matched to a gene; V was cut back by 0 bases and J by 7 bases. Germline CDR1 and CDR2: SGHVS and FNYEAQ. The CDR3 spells CASSLAPAGGPREQYF. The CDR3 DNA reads TGTGCCAGCAGCTTAGCGCCCGCGGGAGGGCCGAGGGAGCAGTACTTC.

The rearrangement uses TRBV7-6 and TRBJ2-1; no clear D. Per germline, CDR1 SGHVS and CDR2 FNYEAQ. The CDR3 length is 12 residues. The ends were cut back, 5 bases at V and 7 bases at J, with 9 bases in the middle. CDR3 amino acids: CASSTNSNEQFF. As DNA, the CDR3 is TGTGCCAGCAGCACCAACAGTAATGAGCAGTTCTTC.

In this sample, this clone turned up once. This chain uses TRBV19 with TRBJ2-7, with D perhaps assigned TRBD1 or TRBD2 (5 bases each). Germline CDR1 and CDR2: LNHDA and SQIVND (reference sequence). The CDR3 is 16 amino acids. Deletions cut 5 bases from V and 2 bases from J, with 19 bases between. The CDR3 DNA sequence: TGTGCCAGTAGTCCTCGGGACCCCCGAAGCCCCTACGAGCAGTACTTC. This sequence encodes CASSPRDPRSPYEQYF.

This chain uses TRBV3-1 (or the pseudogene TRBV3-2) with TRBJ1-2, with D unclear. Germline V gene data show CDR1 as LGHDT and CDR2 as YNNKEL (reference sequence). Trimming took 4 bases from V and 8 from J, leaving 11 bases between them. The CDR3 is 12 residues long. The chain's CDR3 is CASSPGIGGYTF. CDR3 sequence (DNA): TGTGCCAGCAGCCCGGGCATTGGAGGCTACACCTTC.

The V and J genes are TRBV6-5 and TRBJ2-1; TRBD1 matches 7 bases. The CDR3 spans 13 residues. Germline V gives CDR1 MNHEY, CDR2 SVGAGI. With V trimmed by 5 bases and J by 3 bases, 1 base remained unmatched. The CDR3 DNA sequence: TGTGCCAGCAGTAGGGACAGCTACAATGAGCAGTTCTTC. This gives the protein CASSRDSYNEQFF.

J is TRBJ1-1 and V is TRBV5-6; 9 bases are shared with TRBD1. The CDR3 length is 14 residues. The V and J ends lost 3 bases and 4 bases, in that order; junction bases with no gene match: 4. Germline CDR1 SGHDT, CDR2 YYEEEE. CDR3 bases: TGTGCCAGCAGCTGGGGGACAGGGATCACTGAAGCTTTCTTT. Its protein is CASSWGTGITEAFF.

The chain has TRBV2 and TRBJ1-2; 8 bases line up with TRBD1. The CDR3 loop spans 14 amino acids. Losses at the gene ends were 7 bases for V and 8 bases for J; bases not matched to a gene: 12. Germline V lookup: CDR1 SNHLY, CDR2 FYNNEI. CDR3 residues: CASNFAQGAYGYTF. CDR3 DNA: TGTGCCAGCAATTTCGCTCAGGGGGCATACGGCTACACCTTC.

The CDR3 protein is CASSPRFEVAEQYF. The CDR3 DNA reads TGTGCCAGCAGCCCCCGCTTCGAAGTGGCCGAGCAGTACTTC. The V gene is TRBV9, the J gene TRBJ2-7; D not certain. Germline CDR1 reads SGDLS; CDR2 reads YYNGEE. V was trimmed by 4 bases and J by 6 bases, leaving 17 bases between them. The CDR3 runs 14 residues.